This T cell receptor beta chain was recorded in a study of blood T cell repertoires in COVID-19 (dated by TCRdb to about 2020). General notes on the study: Samples from collaborators originated in the United States, Italy and Spain and spanned both the acute and convalescent phases of COVID-19. The material from the prospective study consisted of cDNA or gDNA derived from T cells, B-cell-depleted T cells, or PBMCs. Deeply sampled blood TCRbeta repertoires from subjects exposed to, actively infected with, or recovered from COVID-19 were included in the dataset. A freely available public database, intended as a resource for researchers studying the immune response to SARS-CoV-2, is where the repertoires were released. Samples came from the ongoing ImmuneRACE study (first 160 participants) plus 1,254 subjects from 6 global collaborators. Sample metadata almost always included a de-identified subject ID, COVID-19 status, age in years and sex. Where available, HLA class I and class II types were obtained from metadata supplied by the sample provider rather than from assay-based typing.

In the prospective study, participants were about 18 to 100 years old, resided in about two dozen geographic areas of the United States, and were enrolled through a virtual design. In the prospective study, participants were assigned to cohorts based on the clinical history participants reported in a screening survey and a study questionnaire. Recovered participants in ImmuneRACE Cohort 3 were defined as having two consecutive negative NP/OP PCR tests, clearance from a healthcare professional, or resolution of symptoms. In the prospective study, mobile phlebotomists collected whole blood, serum and a nasopharyngeal or oropharyngeal swab from each participant. Additional blood draws and questionnaires over an approximately two-month period could optionally be provided by prospective study participants. Before DNA extraction, prospective study blood samples were shipped either frozen or at room temperature.

TCRbeta CDR3 regions were amplified from genomic DNA using the immunoSEQ Assay, a bias-controlled multiplex PCR. Regarding the original processing steps: The number of nucleated cells in each sample was estimated from the amplification of reference gene primers within the assay. To quantify the absolute abundance of each unique TCRbeta CDR3 rearrangement, sequence reads were collapsed and filtered. For each sample, productive Simpson clonality was calculated by taking the square root of Simpson's diversity index across productive rearrangements. Not all clones reach the TCRdb copy of this immuneACCESS table, which keeps in-frame sequences only. Checked studies attribute under half of the gap to unresolved V genes and leave the rest unexplained. V and J calls and clone size follow that table, whereas D and trimming were derived from the DNA. This sample is represented by hundreds of thousands of clones; 80% to 90% of them were singletons. The ten top clones hold 2.2% of the sample.

In regard to this clone: Its antigen is unknown. The record has no base qualities; no much larger clone is one base away.

General findings and caveats noted by the study authors: How much clinical and demographic metadata was included differed by source and by participant, and the metadata was provided uncurated.

This TCR derives from a man under 40 who had recovered from COVID-19. Sequenced: PBMCs or T cells enriched from blood (not recorded which).

The CDR3 here reads CASSTGTGGETQYF. In nucleotide form, the sequence is TGTGCCAGCAGTACCGGGACAGGGGGGGAGACCCAGTACTTC. The chain couples TRBV27 to TRBJ2-5, and TRBD1 aligns with 11 junction nucleotides. Taken from the germline V gene (reference sequence), the CDR1 and CDR2 loops are MNHEY and SMNVEV. The CDR3 sequence holds 14 residues, the cysteine and phenylalanine included. CDR3 DNA is the only sequence kept; it has 42 bases, read in frame from the first base. Trimmed from V: 5 bases; trimmed from J: 5 bases; junction bases lacking a gene match: 4.